Listed below are T cell receptor beta chains from one sample, sequenced in a study of type 1 regulatory T cells. TCRdb reprocessed the reads via MiXCR and lists one record per CDR3 protein. In the table there are 2,600 or so distinct CDR3 sequences, approximately 6.4% of which are singletons. Sample: CD4+ T cells, either the whole sample or a sorted fraction (not recorded which). All receptors derive from a human donor in good health. The conserved cysteine and the conserved F or W are not part of the CDR3 here.

TRBV12-1	TRBJ1-1	ASSSDGQGANTEAF
TRBV5-1	TRBJ2-3	ASSLLTDTQY
TRBV4-3	TRBJ2-5	ASSRQEQETQY
TRBV11-2	TRBJ2-3	ASSLGLTSGGADTQY
TRBV6-2/TRBV6-3	TRBJ1-1	ASSYSGTVNTEAF
TRBV12-3/TRBV12-4	TRBJ2-2	ASNVRGRHTGELF
TRBV12-3/TRBV12-4	TRBJ2-2	ASSPRVLGQGGGTGKLF
TRBV2	TRBJ2-2	ASSLRVPGELF
TRBV29-1	TRBJ2-3	SVEAPDSSTDTQY
TRBV12-3/TRBV12-4	TRBJ1-3	ASSFRGTGNTIY
TRBV6-2/TRBV6-3	TRBJ1-1	ASSYPTTEAF
TRBV30	TRBJ2-3	ATDGGGSDTQY
TRBV28	TRBJ1-2	ASSQQGGYT
TRBV3-1	TRBJ2-2	ASRQGGSTGELF
TRBV6-5	TRBJ2-2	ASSPQGAVTGELF
TRBV28	TRBJ2-1	ASSFTSGSNEQF
TRBV2	TRBJ2-5	ASSKGDVEETQY
TRBV12-3/TRBV12-4	TRBJ2-2	ASSFKGAGELF
TRBV24-1	TRBJ2-7	ATSESGTSGGTYEQY
TRBV11-2	TRBJ2-7	ASTLSGGAREQY
TRBV20-1	TRBJ1-1	SARVDGDTEAF
TRBV20-1	TRBJ2-3	SASRTGSTDTQY
TRBV13	TRBJ2-7	ASSLLVGRKEYEQY
TRBV7-2	TRBJ1-1	ASSPQQGVQLAF
TRBV6-6	TRBJ1-2	ASSSNFYGYT
TRBV28	TRBJ1-5	ASTTLGQGFQPQH
TRBV19	TRBJ2-6	ASSASGANVLT